The 16 T cell receptor beta chains reported below all come from one sample, sequenced in a study of spatial heterogeneity in lung cancer. Whole-study results and caveats: Tumors with more nonsynonymous mutations had more expanded intratumoral alpha and beta TCRs.

Time point described: sample taken at primary tumor resection. Their cognate antigens are unknown. One entry per CDR3 protein results from TCRdb running MiXCR on the 5' RACE reads. The sample lists around 100,000 distinct CDR3 sequences; approximately 4.4% were seen once. The sequencing here drew on lung tumor tissue, taken at surgery. The receptors shown here come from a male donor with early-stage non-small cell lung cancer.

This clonotype was counted only a few times. The chain employs TRBV28 and TRBJ2-5, with TRBD2 matching 14 bases. This CDR3 is 14 amino acids long. Losses at the gene ends were 10 bases for V and 4 bases for J; bases not matched to a gene: 5. The germline gives CDR1 MDHEN, CDR2 SYDVKM. CDR3 in amino acids: CATRLAGGVETQYF. The CDR3, as DNA: TGTGCCACCAGACTAGCGGGAGGGGTAGAGACCCAGTACTTC.

This clonotype was counted many times. The rearrangement uses TRBV5-4 and TRBJ1-5; 9 bases match TRBD1. This CDR3 is built from 13 residues. J lost 7 bases, V lost 4 bases, and 3 bases had no gene match. Germline V gene data show CDR1 as SGHNT and CDR2 as YYREEE (reference sequence). The CDR3 region has the DNA TGTGCCAGCAGCCAAGGACAGGGGCAGCCCCAGCATTTT. Translating gives CASSQGQGQPQHF.

This clonotype was counted many times. The J gene is TRBJ2-7, the V gene TRBV6-6; D assignment may be TRBD1 or TRBD2 (5 bases each). Looked up from germline, CDR1 is MNHNY and CDR2 is SVGAGI (reference sequence). V lost 6 bases and J 1 base, leaving 13 bases between the germline ends. The CDR3 contains 14 residues. DNA for the CDR3: TGTGCCAGCAGATACGGGACCTCTTCCTACGAGCAGTACTTC. Translating gives CASRYGTSSYEQYF.

This clonotype came up many times. The chain is built from TRBV7-9 and TRBJ2-2; 9 positions agree with TRBD2. After removal of 6 bases from V and 1 base from J, the junction contained 3 bases not matched to a gene. The CDR3 consists of 15 residues. Germline CDR1 reads SEHNR; CDR2 reads FQNEAQ (reference sequence). CDR3 region: CASRQLAGNTGELFF. DNA for the CDR3: TGTGCCAGCAGACAACTAGCGGGGAACACCGGGGAGCTGTTTTTT.

This clonotype was observed a few times. The rearrangement links TRBV6-6 to TRBJ2-7; 11 nucleotides agree with TRBD2. Germline loops: CDR1 MNHNY, CDR2 SVGAGI (reference sequence). The V and J ends lost 5 bases and 2 bases, in that order; junction bases with no gene match: 2. The CDR3 runs 14 residues. CDR3 loop: CASSVAGGPYEQYF. The CDR3 bases are TGTGCCAGCAGTGTAGCGGGAGGGCCCTACGAGCAGTACTTC.

The chain joins TRBV7-9 to TRBJ2-1, with D uncertain. Germline assignment: CDR1 SEHNR and CDR2 FQNEAQ (reference sequence). Trimming removed 1 base from V and 2 bases from J, with 12 bases in between. The CDR3 contains 16 residues. CDR3 region: CASSLVEPRPYNEQFF. CDR3 bases: TGTGCCAGCAGCTTAGTCGAGCCACGGCCCTACAATGAGCAGTTCTTC.

This clonotype has ten or more counts. The chain recombines TRBV28 with TRBJ2-2; unclear D gene. The CDR3 is 16 amino acids. V lost 8 bases to trimming and J lost 6 bases, with 22 bases between them. Germline V lookup: CDR1 MDHEN, CDR2 SYDVKM. The CDR3 loop is CASEFSPDSAPGELFF. Written as DNA, the CDR3 is TGTGCCAGCGAGTTTAGCCCCGACTCAGCCCCCGGGGAGCTGTTTTTT.

This chain links TRBV27 with TRBJ2-1, with D unclear. CDR1 MNHEY and CDR2 SMNVEV come from the germline V gene (reference sequence). The CDR3 is 16 amino acids. Trimming stripped 7 bases from V and 2 bases from J, with 18 bases between. The CDR3 nucleotides are TGTGCCAGCAAGGTCGTTGTCCGGGCGGCCTACAATGAGCAGTTCTTC. Its protein is CASKVVVRAAYNEQFF.

This clonotype was counted ten times or more. The V gene is TRBV3-1, the J gene TRBJ1-1, with D unclear. CDR1 and CDR2 from the germline V gene are LGHDT and YNNKEL (reference sequence). The CDR3 loop spans 13 amino acids. V was cut by 4 bases and J by 2 bases, with 8 bases left in between. CDR3 DNA sequence: TGTGCCAGCAGCCCACAACAAAACACTGAAGCTTTCTTT. It is translated as CASSPQQNTEAFF. Full variable domain (missing parts from reference TRBV3-1 and TRBJ1-1): DTAVSQTPKYLVTQMGNDKSIKCEQNLGHDTMYWYKQDSKKFLKIMFSYNNKELIINETVPNRFSPKSPDKAHLNLHINSLELGDSAVYFCASSPQQNTEAFFGQGTRLTVV.

The chain uses TRBV7-9 and TRBJ1-6, with D tentatively TRBD1 (6 bases). The CDR3 sequence is 15 residues long. Deletions cut 5 bases from V and 6 bases from J, with 14 bases between. Germline V CDR1 and CDR2: SEHNR, FQNEAQ (reference sequence). CDR3 sequence reads: CASSRWGPSNSPLHF. The CDR3, as DNA: TGTGCCAGCAGCCGGTGGGGGCCAAGTAATTCACCCCTCCACTTT.

Ten or more counts support this clonotype. The V and J genes are TRBV29-1 and TRBJ2-1; tentative D call: TRBD1 (5 bases). V was shortened by 5 bases and J by 2 bases, with 16 bases between the two germline ends. The germline CDR1 and CDR2 sequences are SQVTM and ANQGSEA. The CDR3 runs 15 residues. The CDR3 DNA reads TGCAGCGTTAGTATAGGGGTTGGGACCTACAATGAGCAGTTCTTC. It specifies CSVSIGVGTYNEQFF.

Many counts were recorded for this clonotype. CDR3 in DNA: TGTGCCAGCGGCGACGGGAGGGGTCCAGATACGCAGTATTTT. As protein: CASGDGRGPDTQYF. The chain employs TRBV2 and TRBJ2-3, with 8 bases matching TRBD2. J gave up 4 bases and V 8 bases, and 8 bases lay outside the gene matches. This CDR3 is built from 14 residues. The germline CDR1 and CDR2 sequences are SNHLY and FYNNEI. The full variable domain, rest sourced from reference TRBV2 and TRBJ2-3, is EPEVTQTPSHQVTQMGQEVILRCVPISNHLYFYWYRQILGQKVEFLVSFYNNEISEKSEIFDDQFSVERPDGSNFTLKIRSTKLEDSAMYFCASGDGRGPDTQYFGPGTRLTVL.

This clonotype was counted at least ten times. CDR3 in DNA: TGTGCCACCAGCAGGGACAGGGTGGGCATTGAGCAGTTCTTC. It codes for CATSRDRVGIEQFF. V usage is TRBV15 and J usage is TRBJ2-1, with TRBD1 matching over 8 bases. V lost 3 bases and J lost 9; bases outside the gene matches: 7. Looked up from germline, CDR1 is LNHNV and CDR2 is YYDKDF (reference sequence). CDR3 length equals 14 residues.

This chain uses TRBV20-1 with TRBJ1-1, with 12 bases aligning to TRBD1. With 0 bases clipped from V and 3 bases from J, the junction kept 2 bases outside the gene matches. The CDR3 has 15 residues. CDR1 DFQATT and CDR2 SNEGSKA come from the germline V gene (reference sequence). The CDR3 DNA sequence: TGCAGTGCTAGAGATTGGGACAGGGGGCACACTGAAGCTTTCTTT. It is translated as CSARDWDRGHTEAFF.

At least ten counts were recorded for this clonotype. The J gene is TRBJ1-6, the V gene TRBV28, with D uncertain. The CDR3 totals 14 residues. V was clipped by 0 bases and J by 7 bases, with 7 bases between them. Germline V lookup: CDR1 MDHEN, CDR2 SYDVKM. The CDR3 spells CASSLWETNSPLHF. The CDR3 nucleotides are TGTGCCAGCAGTTTATGGGAAACCAATTCACCCCTCCACTTT.

This clonotype was recorded many times. The chain carries TRBV12-3 or TRBV12-4 and TRBJ2-7; no reliable D call. The CDR3 sequence is 11 residues long. The germline V and J ends were trimmed by 6 bases and 4 bases, with 7 bases remaining between them. The CDR3 DNA follows: TGTGCCAGCAGCATAGGGTACGAGCAGTACTTC. It yields the protein CASSIGYEQYF.